This entry lists 25 T cell receptor beta chains sequenced from one sample in a study of blood T cells in healthy people across ages. A second roughly 6 to 12 cycle PCR used barcoded and J-beta primers. TCRdb analysed the 5' RACE reads with MiXCR anew, one entry per CDR3 protein. The sample has about 640,000 distinct CDR3 sequences; roughly three fifths are singletons. What was sequenced was blood. These TCRs come from a man aged 55 to 70 in good health.

The chain recombines TRBV5-1 with TRBJ1-3, with D hard to call. The CDR3 has 14 residues. The germline V gene has CDR1 SGHRS and CDR2 YFSETQ. Deletions cut 0 bases from V and 2 bases from J, with 6 bases between. CDR3 sequence: CASSLVEAGNTIYF. The CDR3 DNA reads as TGCGCCAGCAGCTTGGTGGAGGCTGGAAACACCATATATTTT.

The chain links TRBV12-3 or TRBV12-4 to TRBJ2-3; tentative D call: TRBD1 (6 bases). The V end was cut by 2 bases, the J end by 1 base, with 10 bases between. The CDR3 has 15 amino acids. CDR3 bases: TGTGCCAGCAGTTTATTGGACAGCCGCACAGATACGCAGTATTTT. It yields the protein CASSLLDSRTDTQYF.

The chain is built from TRBV5-6 and TRBJ2-5; tentatively, D is TRBD1 (6 bases). V shed 4 bases and J shed 4 bases, with 17 bases lying between them. The CDR3 contains 15 residues. In germline, CDR1 is SGHDT, CDR2 YYEEEE. The DNA for the CDR3 is TGTGCCAGCAGCGGGATAGACAGGTATACAGAGACCCAGTACTTC. Its protein is CASSGIDRYTETQYF.

This chain connects TRBV7-9 to TRBJ2-1; 8 nucleotides match TRBD2. This CDR3 comprises 11 residues. Germline V gene sequence: CDR1 SEHNR, CDR2 FQNEAQ (reference sequence). The J segment lost 15 bases and the V segment lost 5 bases, leaving 6 bases of the junction unmatched. The DNA of the CDR3 is TGTGCCAGCAGCGCGGGGGGCTTGAGGTTCTTC. It encodes CASSAGGLRFF.

The chain couples TRBV3-1 to TRBJ1-5, with D possibly matching TRBD1 (5 bases). Germline lookup yields CDR1 LGHDT and CDR2 YNNKEL (reference sequence). This CDR3 has 17 amino acids. The germline V and J ends were trimmed by 0 bases and 7 bases, with 19 bases remaining between them. Here the CDR3 DNA reads TGTGCCAGCAGCCAAGAGGGTAAGGGCAGGGACGACCAGCCCCAGCATTTT. Translating it yields CASSQEGKGRDDQPQHF.

This clonotype was seen a single time. The chain combines TRBV20-1 with TRBJ1-5; tentative D call: TRBD1 (6 bases). This CDR3 has 17 amino acids. Germline CDR1 is DFQATT and CDR2 is SNEGSKA (reference sequence). V was trimmed by 1 base and J by 1 base, leaving 17 bases between them. The CDR3 DNA reads TGCAGTGCTAGAGTGGGGGGGGCTGCTGGGAGCAATCAGCCCCAGCATTTT. Protein: CSARVGGAAGSNQPQHF.

CDR3 residues: CASSAWDGSTYEQYF. In nucleotides, the CDR3 is TGCGCCAGCAGCGCCTGGGACGGTTCAACCTACGAGCAGTACTTC. This sequence joins TRBV5-1 and TRBJ2-7; D possibly matches TRBD1 or TRBD2 (5 bases each). The CDR3 is 15 amino acids. Germline assignment: CDR1 SGHRS and CDR2 YFSETQ. V shed 4 bases and J shed 2 bases, with 16 bases lying between them.

The chain links TRBV20-1 to TRBJ1-5; perhaps TRBD1 as D (6 bases). The germline V gene has CDR1 DFQATT and CDR2 SNEGSKA (reference sequence). This CDR3 region has 15 residues. Trimming shortened V by 2 bases and J by 1 base, and 12 bases separated the two germline ends. The CDR3 reads CSARSGQQSNQPQHF. CDR3 bases: TGCAGTGCTAGATCTGGACAGCAAAGCAATCAGCCCCAGCATTTT.

This chain connects TRBV2 to TRBJ1-1; D is undetermined. Germline CDR1 SNHLY, CDR2 FYNNEI. This CDR3 is built from 13 residues. Trimming removed 7 bases from V and 5 bases from J, with 14 bases in between. The CDR3 nucleotides are TGTGCCAGCATCGAGACCTGGAAGACTGAAGCTTTCTTT. Amino acids: CASIETWKTEAFF. The full variable domain, completed using reference TRBV2 and TRBJ1-1, is EPEVTQTPSHQVTQMGQEVILRCVPISNHLYFYWYRQILGQKVEFLVSFYNNEISEKSEIFDDQFSVERPDGSNFTLKIRSTKLEDSAMYFCASIETWKTEAFFGQGTRLTVV.

The rearrangement links TRBV10-3 to TRBJ2-1; D not certain. The CDR3 runs to 12 residues. V dropped 3 bases and J dropped 7 bases, with 7 bases sitting between them. Germline values: CDR1 ENHRY, CDR2 SYGVKD. The CDR3 protein is CAISDLGNEQFF. CDR3 nucleotides: TGTGCCATCAGTGATTTAGGGAATGAGCAGTTCTTC.

The chain couples TRBV18 to TRBJ1-1; D possibly corresponds to TRBD1 (6 bases). Trimming left V 6 bases short and J 1 base short, with 18 bases between. The CDR3 runs 16 residues. The V gene's germline CDR1 is KGHSH and CDR2 LQKENI. This CDR3 reads CASSGRVQGGNTEAFF. In DNA, the CDR3 is TGTGCCAGCTCGGGACGGGTACAGGGCGGGAACACTGAAGCTTTCTTT.

The chain has TRBV7-9 and TRBJ1-4; D is perhaps TRBD1 (5 bases). V was shortened by 5 bases and J by 5 bases, with 9 bases between the two germline ends. The V gene's germline CDR1 is SEHNR and CDR2 FQNEAQ (reference sequence). The CDR3 contains 13 residues. The CDR3 sequence is CASSRGLNEKLFF. Written as DNA, the CDR3 is TGTGCCAGCAGCCGGGGCCTCAATGAAAAACTGTTTTTT. The variable domain in full, with the rest retrieved from reference TRBV7-9 and TRBJ1-4, is DTGVSQNPRHKITKRGQNVTFRCDPISEHNRLYWYRQTLGQGPEFLTYFQNEAQLEKSRLLSDRFSAERPKGSFSTLEIQRTEQGDSAMYLCASSRGLNEKLFFGSGTQLSVL.

This clonotype was found a few times. This rearrangement joins TRBV5-6 to TRBJ1-1; tentatively, D is TRBD1 (5 bases). The CDR3 has 15 residues. CDR1 is SGHDT and CDR2 is YYEEEE in the germline V gene. Trimming removed 4 bases at V and 1 base at J, with 14 bases between. CDR3 nucleotides: TGTGCCAGCAGCCCCTGGGGGAGGGGGAACACTGAAGCTTTCTTT. It codes for CASSPWGRGNTEAFF.

This rearrangement joins TRBV7-9 to TRBJ1-5; 10 positions agree with TRBD1. CDR1 is SEHNR and CDR2 is FQNEAQ in the germline V gene (reference sequence). V gave up 5 bases and J gave up 4 bases; unmatched junction bases: 5. The CDR3 loop spans 15 amino acids. CDR3 DNA: TGTGCCAGCAGCCGGGACAGGGGCTGGAATCAGCCCCAGCATTTT. Protein: CASSRDRGWNQPQHF. The full variable domain, its missing parts supplied by reference TRBV7-9 and TRBJ1-5, is DTGVSQNPRHKITKRGQNVTFRCDPISEHNRLYWYRQTLGQGPEFLTYFQNEAQLEKSRLLSDRFSAERPKGSFSTLEIQRTEQGDSAMYLCASSRDRGWNQPQHFGDGTRLSIL.

The V gene is TRBV5-6, the J gene TRBJ1-2; weak D call: TRBD1 (5 bases). The V end was cut by 6 bases, the J end by 8 bases, with 11 bases between. The germline gives CDR1 SGHDT, CDR2 YYEEEE. The CDR3 has 11 residues. The CDR3 sequence is CASTRDEGYTF. Written as DNA, the CDR3 is TGTGCCAGCACCCGGGACGAGGGCTACACCTTC. The whole variable domain, filled in from reference TRBV5-6 and TRBJ1-2, reads DAGVTQSPTHLIKTRGQQVTLRCSPKSGHDTVSWYQQALGQGPQFIFQYYEEEERQRGNFPDRFSGHQFPNYSSELNVNALLLGDSALYLCASTRDEGYTFGSGTRLTVV.

V usage is TRBV7-9 and J usage is TRBJ2-4; 8 bases map to TRBD1. The J call may be mistaken, given a closer DNA end match to TRBJ2-7. The CDR3 runs 15 residues. CDR1 is SEHNR, CDR2 FQNEAQ, per germline (reference sequence). The CDR3 bases are TGTGCCAGCAGCTCAACAGGGGGTACTTACTACGAGCAGTACTTC. Translated, it gives CASSSTGGTYYEQYF.

J is TRBJ1-6 and V is TRBV20-1; 7 nucleotides align to TRBD1. With V trimmed by 1 base and J by 5 bases, 5 bases remained unmatched. CDR3 size: 15 residues. In germline, CDR1 is DFQATT, CDR2 SNEGSKA (reference sequence). In DNA, the CDR3 is TGCAGTGCTAGAGTCCCCGGGACAGATAATTCACCCCTCCACTTT. Protein: CSARVPGTDNSPLHF.

This chain connects TRBV4-2 to TRBJ2-2, with D hard to call. CDR1 and CDR2 (germline): LGHNA, YNFKEQ. V was cut by 0 bases and J by 6 bases, with 14 bases left in between. This CDR3 is 16 amino acids long. The CDR3 is CASSQEQKGSAGELFF. The CDR3 DNA sequence: TGTGCCAGCAGCCAAGAGCAGAAGGGATCCGCCGGGGAGCTGTTTTTT.

The chain recombines TRBV5-1 with TRBJ2-2; 12 bases are shared with TRBD2. There are 16 residues in the CDR3. V shed 0 bases, J shed 4 bases, and the junction held 1 base outside the gene matches. From germline, CDR1 is SGHRS and CDR2 YFSETQ. The CDR3 DNA follows: TGCGCCAGCAGCTTGGGGGGACTAGCGGGCACCGGGGAGCTGTTTTTT. Protein: CASSLGGLAGTGELFF.

The CDR3 loop is CSAGPRGSNQPQHF. The CDR3 DNA is TGCAGTGCTGGTCCTCGGGGTAGCAATCAGCCCCAGCATTTT. This chain connects TRBV20-1 to TRBJ1-5; D remains unclear. The CDR3 has 14 amino acids. Trimming cost V 5 bases and J 0 bases, with 11 bases left between them. Germline assignment: CDR1 DFQATT and CDR2 SNEGSKA (reference sequence).

V is TRBV25-1 and J is TRBJ2-5; 10 nucleotides line up with TRBD1. From germline, CDR1 is MGHDK and CDR2 SYGVNS. The trim removed 2 bases at V and 7 bases at J, leaving 7 bases unmatched. The CDR3 spans 15 residues. The DNA for the CDR3 is TGTGCCAGCAGTGAACCCGGGACAGGGGATGGGACCCAGTACTTC. Translating gives CASSEPGTGDGTQYF.

This clonotype was observed once. The chain has TRBV11-2 and TRBJ2-5; no clear D gene. The CDR3 is 15 amino acids. Trimming took off 5 bases at V and 2 bases at J, with 15 bases between the two ends. Germline CDR1 SGHAT, CDR2 FQNNGV. As DNA, the CDR3 is TGTGCCAGCAGCCGGCTAAGAACCGTACAAGAGACCCAGTACTTC. Residues: CASSRLRTVQETQYF.

J is TRBJ2-5 and V is TRBV5-1; 14 positions match TRBD2. From germline, CDR1 is SGHRS and CDR2 YFSETQ. The ends lost 5 bases at V and 1 base at J; junction bases unmatched: 4. The CDR3 is 16 amino acids. CDR3 in DNA: TGCGCCAGCAGTTGGACTAGCGGGGGGCGCCAAGAGACCCAGTACTTC. This translates into CASSWTSGGRQETQYF.

This clonotype was detected a few times. The chain carries TRBV3-1 and TRBJ2-1; tentatively, D is TRBD2 (5 bases). The V and J ends lost 4 bases and 3 bases respectively, with 7 bases between them. Per the germline V gene, CDR1 is LGHDT and CDR2 is YNNKEL (reference sequence). This CDR3 comprises 13 residues. CDR3 nucleotides: TGTGCCAGCAGCCGCCGGGGCTACAATGAGCAGTTCTTC. As protein: CASSRRGYNEQFF.

This chain connects TRBV20-1 to TRBJ1-2; D possibly corresponds to TRBD1 (5 bases). Germline CDR1 and CDR2: DFQATT and SNEGSKA (reference sequence). This CDR3 spans 14 amino acids. CDR3 protein: CSIWKGTSSYGYTF. The CDR3, as DNA: TGCAGCATTTGGAAAGGGACCTCTAGCTATGGCTACACCTTC.